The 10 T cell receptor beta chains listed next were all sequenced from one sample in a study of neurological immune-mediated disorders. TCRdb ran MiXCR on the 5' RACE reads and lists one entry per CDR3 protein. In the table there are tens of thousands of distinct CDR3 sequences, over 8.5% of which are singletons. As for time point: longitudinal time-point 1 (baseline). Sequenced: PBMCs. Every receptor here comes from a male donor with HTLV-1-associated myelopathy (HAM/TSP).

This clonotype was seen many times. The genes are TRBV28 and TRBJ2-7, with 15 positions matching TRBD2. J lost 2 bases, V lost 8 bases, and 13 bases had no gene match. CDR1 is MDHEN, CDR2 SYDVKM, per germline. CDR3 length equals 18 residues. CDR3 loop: CASLSGGLAGGLPYEQYF. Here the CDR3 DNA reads TGTGCCAGCTTGTCGGGAGGACTAGCGGGGGGGCTCCCCTACGAGCAGTACTTC.

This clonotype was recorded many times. CDR3 coding DNA: TGCGCCAGCAGCTTGGCCGCACTGCGAGAGACCCAGTACTTC. Amino acids: CASSLAALRETQYF. This sequence joins TRBV5-1 and TRBJ2-5, with D uncertain. The V gene lost 0 bases and the J gene lost 4 bases, with 10 bases spanning the gap. Per germline, CDR1 SGHRS and CDR2 YFSETQ. The CDR3 runs 14 residues.

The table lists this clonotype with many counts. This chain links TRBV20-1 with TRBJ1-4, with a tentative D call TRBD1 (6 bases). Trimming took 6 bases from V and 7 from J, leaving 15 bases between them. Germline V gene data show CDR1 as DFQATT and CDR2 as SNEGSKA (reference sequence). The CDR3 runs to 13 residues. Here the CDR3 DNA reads TGCAGTGCGCTGGGAGGGGGGGGTGAAAAACTGTTTTTT. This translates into CSALGGGGEKLFF.

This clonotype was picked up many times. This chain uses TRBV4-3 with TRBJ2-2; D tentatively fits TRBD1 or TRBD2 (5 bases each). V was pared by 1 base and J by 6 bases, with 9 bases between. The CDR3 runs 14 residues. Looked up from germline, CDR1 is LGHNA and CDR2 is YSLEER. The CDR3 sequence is CASSQGGGSGELFF. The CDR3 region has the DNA TGCGCCAGCAGCCAAGGGGGCGGGTCCGGGGAGCTGTTTTTT.

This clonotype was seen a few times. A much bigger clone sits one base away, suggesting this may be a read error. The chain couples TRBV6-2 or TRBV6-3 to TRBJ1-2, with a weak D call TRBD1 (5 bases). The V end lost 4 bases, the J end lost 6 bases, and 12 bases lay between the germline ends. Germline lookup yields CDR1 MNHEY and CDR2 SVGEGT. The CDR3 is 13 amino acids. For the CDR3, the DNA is TGTGCCAGCAGTTCTCCGTGGGGCCATGGCTACACCTTC. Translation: CASSSPWGHGYTF.

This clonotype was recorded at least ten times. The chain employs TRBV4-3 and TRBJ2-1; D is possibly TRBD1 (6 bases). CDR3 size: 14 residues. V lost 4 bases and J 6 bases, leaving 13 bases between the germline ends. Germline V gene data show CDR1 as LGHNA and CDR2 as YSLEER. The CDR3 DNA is TGCGCCAGCAGCCCGGACAGCTGGCCCAATGAGCAGTTCTTC. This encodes CASSPDSWPNEQFF.

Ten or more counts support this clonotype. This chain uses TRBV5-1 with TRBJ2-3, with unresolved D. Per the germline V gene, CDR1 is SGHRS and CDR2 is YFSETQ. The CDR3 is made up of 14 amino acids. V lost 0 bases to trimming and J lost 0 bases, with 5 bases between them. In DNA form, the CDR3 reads TGCGCCAGCAGCTTGGAACAGAGCACAGATACGCAGTATTTT. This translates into CASSLEQSTDTQYF.

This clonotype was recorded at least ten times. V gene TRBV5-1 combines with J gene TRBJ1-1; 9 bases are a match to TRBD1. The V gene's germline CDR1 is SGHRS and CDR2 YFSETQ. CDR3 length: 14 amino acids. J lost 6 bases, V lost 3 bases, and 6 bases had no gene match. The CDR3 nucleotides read TGCGCCAGCAGCTGGGGACAGGGTGGCCCTGAAGCTTTCTTT. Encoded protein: CASSWGQGGPEAFF.

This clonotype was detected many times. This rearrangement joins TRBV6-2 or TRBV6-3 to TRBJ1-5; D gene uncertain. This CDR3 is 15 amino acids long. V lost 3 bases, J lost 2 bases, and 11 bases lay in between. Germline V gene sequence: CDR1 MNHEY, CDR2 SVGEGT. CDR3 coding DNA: TGTGCCAGCAGTTATGTGGGGAGTGGCAATCAGCCCCAGCATTTT. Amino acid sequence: CASSYVGSGNQPQHF.

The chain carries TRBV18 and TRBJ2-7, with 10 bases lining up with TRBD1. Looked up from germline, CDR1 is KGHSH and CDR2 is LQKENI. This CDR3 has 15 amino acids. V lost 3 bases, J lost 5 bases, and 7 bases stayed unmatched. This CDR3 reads CASSPTGGRANEQYF. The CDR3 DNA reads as TGTGCCAGCTCACCGACAGGGGGCAGAGCGAACGAGCAGTACTTC.